The clone carrying this T cell receptor (beta chain) was picked up a small number of times. The data originate from a study of T cells in Graves' hyperthyroidism and ophthalmopathy. TCR beta CDR3 regions were amplified from RNA. The study used the HTBI primer set for a first-round RT-PCR of the TCR CDR3. Via MiXCR, TCRdb re-called the multiplex PCR reads, giving one row per CDR3 protein. The sample has about 560,000 distinct CDR3 sequences, about half seen once; the top ten hold 8.2%. The CDR3 length is 15 residues. CDR1 is LNHDA, CDR2 SQIVND, per germline (reference sequence). The ends were cut back, 4 bases at V and 2 bases at J, with 12 bases in the middle.

The clonotype was recovered from a woman aged 18-29 years with Graves' hyperthyroidism. The V and J genes are TRBV19 and TRBJ1-5; D uncertain. Sequencing input: peripheral blood or thyroid tissue (not recorded which). CDR3 sequence: CASSTWGEGNQPQHF. CDR3 DNA sequence: TGTGCCAGTAGTACTTGGGGAGAGGGCAATCAGCCCCAGCATTTT.